The 15 T cell receptor beta chains given below trace back to one sample, sequenced in a study of cytomegalovirus exposure and HLA in healthy donors. PCR amplification relied on 60 Vbeta primers (plus 13 Jbeta primers). Assay: immunoSEQ multiplex PCR; the TCRdb copy retains only in-frame clones and omits some. The table lists 150,000 to 180,000 clones, about 68% of them singletons. Sequencing was carried out using PBMCs. These TCRs come from a man aged 30 to 45 in good health and CMV-seronegative.

The chain recombines TRBV7-6 with TRBJ1-1, with 9 positions matching TRBD1. This CDR3 region has 15 residues. Trimming at V came to 6 bases and at J to 5 bases, leaving 10 bases not matched to a gene. Germline V lookup: CDR1 SGHVS, CDR2 FNYEAQ. DNA of the CDR3: TGTGCCAGCAGTTCGGGACAGGGTAGCTTTACTGAAGCTTTCTTT. Amino acids: CASSSGQGSFTEAFF.

The chain recombines TRBV5-6 with TRBJ2-2, with 9 bases aligning to TRBD1. Germline CDR1 reads SGHDT; CDR2 reads YYEEEE. V lost 6 bases, J lost 1 base, and 10 bases stayed unmatched. The CDR3 extends over 17 amino acids. CDR3 loop: CASTSLTDRGNTGELFF. The DNA of the CDR3 is TGTGCCAGCACCTCCCTTACGGACAGGGGGAACACCGGGGAGCTGTTTTTT.

The DNA for the CDR3 is TGTACCAGCAGCTTTGACAGTGGCGAGCAGTACTTC. This sequence encodes CTSSFDSGEQYF. The V call is TRBV7-2, the J call TRBJ2-7, with a weak D call TRBD1 (5 bases). Germline V lookup: CDR1 SGHTA, CDR2 FQGNSA. Between the trimmed V and J ends, which lost 3 bases and 6 bases, there was a span of 9 bases. The CDR3 extends over 12 amino acids.

This clone was counted only a few times. The gene calls are TRBV4-2 and TRBJ1-1, with D uncertain. CDR1 LGHNA and CDR2 YNFKEQ come from the germline V gene. V dropped 0 bases and J dropped 1 base, with 9 bases sitting between them. This CDR3 contains 15 residues. CDR3 in amino acids: CASSQDPVRNTEAFF. CDR3 in DNA: TGTGCCAGCAGCCAAGATCCTGTTAGGAACACTGAAGCTTTCTTT.

This chain connects TRBV19 to TRBJ1-2; no firm D call. CDR3 length: 15 residues. Per germline, CDR1 LNHDA and CDR2 SQIVND (reference sequence). V shed 1 base and J shed 6 bases, with 15 bases lying between them. For the CDR3, the DNA is TGTGCCAGTAGTATAGTCCTGGGCCAGAGAAATGGCTACACCTTC. Translation: CASSIVLGQRNGYTF.

This clone was seen a few times. The chain combines TRBV9 with TRBJ2-5, with 11 bases lining up with TRBD2. This CDR3 is built from 16 residues. The V gene's germline CDR1 is SGDLS and CDR2 YYNGEE. V lost 0 bases to trimming and J lost 4 bases; unmatched junction nucleotides: 5. The CDR3 coding sequence is TGTGCCAGCAGCGTAGATAGCGGGGGGGCCCCAGAGACCCAGTACTTC. Translation gives CASSVDSGGAPETQYF. The full variable domain, with the rest looked up from reference TRBV9 and TRBJ2-5, is DSGVTQTPKHLITATGQRVTLRCSPRSGDLSVYWYQQSLDQGLQFLIQYYNGEERAKGNILERFSAQQFPDLHSELNLSSLELGDSALYFCASSVDSGGAPETQYFGPGTRLLVL.

The J gene is TRBJ2-3, the V gene TRBV28, with TRBD1 matching 11 bases. The length of the CDR3 is 15 residues. With 6 bases clipped from V and 3 bases from J, the junction kept 5 bases outside the gene matches. The germline V gene encodes CDR1 MDHEN and CDR2 SYDVKM. The CDR3 DNA reads as TGTGCCAGCAGCCCGGGGACAGGGGGGACAGATACGCAGTATTTT. It specifies CASSPGTGGTDTQYF.

The V call is TRBV6-5, the J call TRBJ1-5; 8 bases match TRBD1. The V segment lost 6 bases and the J segment 7 bases; nucleotides outside the gene matches: 8. The CDR3 sequence is 14 residues long. In germline, CDR1 is MNHEY, CDR2 SVGAGI. The CDR3 reads CASSPTGVEQPQHF. The CDR3 region has the DNA TGTGCCAGCAGCCCGACAGGGGTGGAACAGCCCCAGCATTTT.

J is TRBJ2-5 and V is TRBV29-1; D uncertain. The end of the DNA is better explained by TRBJ2-7, so the J call may be wrong. The CDR3 is made up of 11 amino acids. Germline V lookup: CDR1 SQVTM, CDR2 ANQGSEA. CDR3 amino acids: CSVRSTPEQYF. The CDR3 DNA reads TGCAGCGTTCGATCTACCCCCGAGCAGTACTTC.

The rearrangement joins TRBV19 to TRBJ2-3, with D uncertain. Germline V lookup: CDR1 LNHDA, CDR2 SQIVND (reference sequence). V was trimmed by 1 base and J by 1 base, leaving 6 bases between them. The CDR3 is made up of 14 amino acids. CDR3 region: CASSIAVRTDTQYF. The CDR3 DNA follows: TGTGCCAGTAGTATAGCCGTTCGCACAGATACGCAGTATTTT.

The rearrangement uses TRBV19 and TRBJ1-3; TRBD1 is a possible D gene (5 bases). The germline V and J ends were trimmed by 6 bases and 1 base, with 10 bases remaining between them. This CDR3 is 14 amino acids long. CDR1 and CDR2 (germline): LNHDA, SQIVND (reference sequence). The CDR3 region has the DNA TGTGCCAGTAGGGTGGCAGGGTCTGGAAACACCATATATTTT. This translates into CASRVAGSGNTIYF.

V usage is TRBV6-5 and J usage is TRBJ2-1; 7 bases line up with TRBD2. Trimming removed 4 bases from V and 8 bases from J; junction bases left unmatched: 8. CDR3 size: 14 residues. The germline V gene has CDR1 MNHEY and CDR2 SVGAGI. The CDR3 coding sequence is TGTGCCAGCAGTTCGGGGGGTAGGGTCGATGAGCAGTTCTTC. It translates to CASSSGGRVDEQFF.

This sequence joins TRBV6-5 and TRBJ1-5; TRBD1 aligns across 8 bases. This CDR3 region has 15 residues. The germline CDR1 and CDR2 sequences are MNHEY and SVGAGI. Trimming at V came to 6 bases and at J to 6 bases, leaving 10 bases not matched to a gene. In nucleotides, the CDR3 is TGTGCCAGCAGCACCGGGACAGGAGGCATTCAGCCCCAGCATTTT. Translated: CASSTGTGGIQPQHF.

The chain employs TRBV5-1 and TRBJ1-5, with TRBD1 as a possible D gene (5 bases). Germline assignment: CDR1 SGHRS and CDR2 YFSETQ. This CDR3 is 15 amino acids long. The V gene lost 0 bases and the J gene lost 2 bases, with 9 bases spanning the gap. The CDR3 spells CASSLVGAGNQPQHF. CDR3 sequence (DNA): TGCGCCAGCAGCTTGGTTGGGGCGGGCAATCAGCCCCAGCATTTT.

V and J are TRBV7-6 and TRBJ2-2; 12 positions agree with TRBD2. Germline CDR1 is SGHVS and CDR2 is FNYEAQ. J gave up 4 bases and V 5 bases, and 8 bases lay outside the gene matches. This CDR3 has 17 amino acids. CDR3 bases: TGTGCCAGCAGCCACCCACTAGCGGGGGGCCGCACCGGGGAGCTGTTTTTT. The encoded protein is CASSHPLAGGRTGELFF.